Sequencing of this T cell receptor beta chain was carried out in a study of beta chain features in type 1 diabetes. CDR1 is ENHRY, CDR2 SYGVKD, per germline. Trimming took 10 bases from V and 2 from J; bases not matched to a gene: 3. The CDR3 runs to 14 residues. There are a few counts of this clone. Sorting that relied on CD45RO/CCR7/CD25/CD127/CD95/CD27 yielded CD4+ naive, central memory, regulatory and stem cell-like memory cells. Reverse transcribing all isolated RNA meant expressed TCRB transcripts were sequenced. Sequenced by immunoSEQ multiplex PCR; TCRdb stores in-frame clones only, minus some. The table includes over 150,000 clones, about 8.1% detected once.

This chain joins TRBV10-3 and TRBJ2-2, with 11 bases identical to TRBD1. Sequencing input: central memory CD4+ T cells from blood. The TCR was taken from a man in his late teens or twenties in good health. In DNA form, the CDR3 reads TGTGCCACAGGACAGGGGGCAAACACCGGGGAGCTGTTTTTT. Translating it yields CATGQGANTGELFF.